Shown below are 15 T cell receptor beta chains from a single sample sequenced in a study of CD8+ T cells in alopecia areata. cDNA reverse transcribed from extracted RNA served as the sequencing template. Assay used: immunoSEQ multiplex PCR; TCRdb lists only in-frame clones, some missing. This table holds about 150,000 clones, about three fifths found once. Sequencing was performed on CD4+ T cells sorted from blood, taken at week 0. These receptors all stem from a human donor with alopecia areata.

This clone has only a few counts. This rearrangement joins TRBV9 to TRBJ2-5; no reliable D call. V was clipped by 0 bases and J by 2 bases, with 11 bases between them. The CDR3 is 15 amino acids. Germline CDR1 reads SGDLS; CDR2 reads YYNGEE. CDR3 amino acids: CASSVGAAEQETQYF. Here the CDR3 DNA reads TGTGCCAGCAGCGTAGGGGCTGCCGAGCAAGAGACCCAGTACTTC.

This chain joins TRBV4-3 and TRBJ1-1; no definite D call. The germline gives CDR1 LGHNA, CDR2 YSLEER. The CDR3 runs 12 residues. The germline V and J ends were trimmed by 3 bases and 10 bases, with 12 bases remaining between them. In DNA form, the CDR3 reads TGCGCCAGCAGCCACTACTCAGGCGGAGCTTTCTTT. Its protein is CASSHYSGGAFF.

The chain combines TRBV2 with TRBJ1-3; D call uncertain. Germline CDR1 SNHLY, CDR2 FYNNEI. Trimming pared 4 bases from V and 7 bases from J, leaving 11 bases between. The length of the CDR3 is 13 residues. The CDR3 loop is CASSVNPGNTIYF. The DNA for the CDR3 is TGTGCCAGCAGTGTAAACCCGGGCAACACCATATATTTT.

The CDR3 region has the DNA TGTGCCAGCAGTTACTCGTATTATAGCAATCAGCCCCAGCATTTT. Residues: CASSYSYYSNQPQHF. The chain combines TRBV6-5 with TRBJ1-5; D remains ambiguous. The V gene's germline CDR1 is MNHEY and CDR2 SVGAGI. The CDR3 is made up of 15 amino acids. Trimming shortened V by 0 bases and J by 0 bases, and 6 bases separated the two germline ends.

The rearrangement links TRBV6-5 to TRBJ1-2; the D gene is possibly TRBD1 (5 bases). Germline CDR1 and CDR2: MNHEY and SVGAGI. V was clipped by 5 bases and J by 5 bases, with 12 bases between them. The CDR3 is 13 residues long. Here the CDR3 reads CASSPERQYGYTF. The CDR3 bases are TGTGCCAGCAGTCCGGAAAGACAGTATGGCTACACCTTC.

This chain connects TRBV29-1 to TRBJ1-5, with D possibly matching TRBD1 (5 bases). There are 14 residues in the CDR3. V was clipped by 6 bases and J by 4 bases, with 16 bases between them. Germline assignment: CDR1 SQVTM and CDR2 ANQGSEA. CDR3 coding DNA: TGCAGCGTGACGGCAGGGAGCGGGAATCAGCCCCAGCATTTT. Encoded protein: CSVTAGSGNQPQHF.

This chain connects TRBV6-1 to TRBJ2-7, with 9 nucleotides matching TRBD1. Germline CDR1 and CDR2: MNHNS and SASEGT. The CDR3 totals 15 residues. V shed 7 bases, J shed 2 bases, and the junction held 9 bases outside the gene matches. This CDR3 is CASTLTGTGTYEQYF. CDR3 in DNA: TGTGCCAGCACCCTCACCGGGACAGGGACCTACGAGCAGTACTTC.

The V call is TRBV7-2, the J call TRBJ2-3; 7 bases map to TRBD2. CDR3 size: 16 residues. V trimming: 5 bases; J trimming: 3 bases; junction bases outside the gene matches: 11. Per germline, CDR1 SGHTA and CDR2 FQGNSA. CDR3: CASSPAGRGATDTQYF. For the CDR3, the DNA is TGTGCCAGCAGCCCAGCGGGGAGGGGAGCGACAGATACGCAGTATTTT.

The chain joins TRBV10-3 to TRBJ1-1; D remains ambiguous. The germline gives CDR1 ENHRY, CDR2 SYGVKD. V lost 10 bases and J lost 0, with 15 bases in between. This CDR3 has 14 residues. CDR3: CATCREHMNTEAFF. In nucleotides, the CDR3 is TGTGCCACCTGTCGAGAACACATGAACACTGAAGCTTTCTTT.

About this clone itself: The sample carries other DNA sequences with the same CDR3. The chain joins TRBV29-1 to TRBJ2-4; D gene ambiguous. V was cut by 4 bases and J by 5 bases, with 3 bases left in between. Germline CDR1 reads SQVTM; CDR2 reads ANQGSEA. The CDR3 covers 10 residues. The CDR3 sequence: CSVGENIQYF. CDR3 coding DNA: TGCAGCGTTGGGGAAAACATTCAGTACTTC.

CDR3 bases: TGTGCCAGCAGGCAGGGGGCGAGTTCCTACAATGAGCAGTTCTTC. It yields the protein CASRQGASSYNEQFF. The V gene is TRBV11-1, the J gene TRBJ2-1; 8 nucleotides match TRBD1. Germline V CDR1 and CDR2: SGHAT, FQDESV (reference sequence). V lost 6 bases to trimming and J lost 1 base; unmatched junction nucleotides: 5. This CDR3 is 15 amino acids long.

This chain uses TRBV6-5 with TRBJ2-2; the match to TRBD1 covers 8 bases. V gave up 6 bases and J gave up 4 bases; unmatched junction bases: 7. The CDR3 consists of 15 residues. CDR1 and CDR2 from the germline V gene are MNHEY and SVGAGI. The CDR3 reads CASSSGQVGTGELFF. CDR3 in DNA: TGTGCCAGCAGCTCGGGACAGGTTGGCACCGGGGAGCTGTTTTTT.

The chain uses TRBV7-9 and TRBJ1-1; 8 nucleotides align to TRBD1. Trimming at V came to 5 bases and at J to 1 base, leaving 3 bases not matched to a gene. Germline CDR1 reads SEHNR; CDR2 reads FQNEAQ (reference sequence). The CDR3 is 14 residues long. The CDR3 DNA follows: TGTGCCAGCAGCACAGGACAGGGGAACACTGAAGCTTTCTTT. Translation: CASSTGQGNTEAFF.

The chain is built from TRBV5-1 and TRBJ2-5; D gene ambiguous. Germline lookup yields CDR1 SGHRS and CDR2 YFSETQ. The V end lost 5 bases, the J end lost 5 bases, and 10 bases lay between the germline ends. This CDR3 has 12 amino acids. CDR3 sequence reads: CASRPESETQYF. The DNA for the CDR3 is TGCGCCAGCAGGCCCGAGTCGGAGACCCAGTACTTC.

The chain is built from TRBV7-9 and TRBJ2-4; TRBD1 matches 10 bases. Trimming cost V 4 bases and J 0 bases; bases outside gene matches: 9. The length of the CDR3 is 18 residues. CDR1 is SEHNR and CDR2 is FQNEAQ in the germline V gene (reference sequence). CDR3 protein: CASSSRDRGPLAKNIQYF. The CDR3 region has the DNA TGTGCCAGCAGCTCTCGGGACAGGGGCCCTTTAGCCAAAAACATTCAGTACTTC.